The 27 T cell receptor beta chains presented below share a single source sample, sequenced in a study of cytomegalovirus exposure and HLA in healthy donors. Primers included in the PCR were 60 Vbeta and 13 Jbeta primers. Profiling relied on immunoSEQ multiplex PCR, and the TCRdb table lists in-frame clones only, not all of them. The sample shows 100,000 or so clones, over 60% of them seen only once. The sequenced sample consisted of PBMCs. Receptors were obtained from a man aged 25 to 45 in good health and CMV-seropositive.

The rearrangement uses TRBV5-4 and TRBJ1-3, with 8 nucleotides matching TRBD1. This CDR3 is 18 amino acids long. The germline V gene has CDR1 SGHNT and CDR2 YYREEE (reference sequence). The trim removed 0 bases at V and 1 base at J, leaving 9 bases unmatched. Here the CDR3 reads CASSLAGRTGRSGNTIYF. DNA for the CDR3: TGTGCCAGCAGCTTGGCCGGTAGGACAGGGCGATCTGGAAACACCATATATTTT.

The chain is built from TRBV7-2 and TRBJ2-7, with D maybe TRBD1 (5 bases). With 4 bases removed from V and 1 base from J, the gap between germline ends came to 14 bases. CDR3 length equals 15 residues. CDR1 SGHTA and CDR2 FQGNSA come from the germline V gene. The CDR3 sequence is CASSSQGLGSYEQYF. The DNA of the CDR3 is TGTGCCAGCAGCTCCCAGGGTTTAGGGTCCTACGAGCAGTACTTC.

The V call is TRBV7-2, the J call TRBJ2-1, with 7 bases that match TRBD2. The length of the CDR3 is 16 residues. V was clipped by 4 bases and J by 3 bases; unmatched bases: 9. Germline assignment: CDR1 SGHTA and CDR2 FQGNSA. CDR3 nucleotides: TGTGCCAGCAGCTCGCGACTAGCCGGAGGCTACAATGAGCAGTTCTTC. The encoded protein is CASSSRLAGGYNEQFF.

J is TRBJ1-6 and V is TRBV28; a possible D gene is TRBD1 (5 bases). Germline V gives CDR1 MDHEN, CDR2 SYDVKM. This CDR3 has 13 amino acids. CDR3 amino acids: CASLWGPLRPLHF. The CDR3 DNA reads as TGTGCATCTCTCTGGGGCCCTCTCAGACCCCTCCACTTT.

As regards this clone: Other DNA sequences in the sample encode the same CDR3. This chain links TRBV5-1 with TRBJ2-5; 9 bases map to TRBD1. V lost 2 bases and J lost 5; bases outside the gene matches: 4. Germline loops: CDR1 SGHRS, CDR2 YFSETQ. This CDR3 has 14 amino acids. The CDR3 DNA sequence: TGCGCCAGCAGCTTAACAGGGGGCGTGGAGACCCAGTACTTC. It yields the protein CASSLTGGVETQYF.

The genes are TRBV2 and TRBJ1-4, with TRBD1 matching 9 bases. J lost 5 bases, V lost 7 bases, and 5 bases had no gene match. The germline V gene encodes CDR1 SNHLY and CDR2 FYNNEI. The CDR3 spans 14 residues. The CDR3 DNA is TGTGCCAGCATAACCGGGACAGGGAATGAAAAACTGTTTTTT. Translating gives CASITGTGNEKLFF. The full variable domain, its missing parts supplied by reference TRBV2 and TRBJ1-4, is EPEVTQTPSHQVTQMGQEVILRCVPISNHLYFYWYRQILGQKVEFLVSFYNNEISEKSEIFDDQFSVERPDGSNFTLKIRSTKLEDSAMYFCASITGTGNEKLFFGSGTQLSVL.

The chain uses TRBV5-1 and TRBJ2-1; TRBD2 matches at 12 bases. CDR1 is SGHRS, CDR2 YFSETQ, per germline. The CDR3 sequence is 19 residues long. V was clipped by 0 bases and J by 0 bases; unmatched bases: 7. The CDR3 loop reads CASSLAGTSGLSSYNEQFF. The DNA for the CDR3 is TGCGCCAGCAGCTTGGCCGGGACTAGCGGGTTGAGCTCCTACAATGAGCAGTTCTTC.

The chain couples TRBV25-1 to TRBJ2-3, with D tentatively TRBD2 (5 bases). This CDR3 spans 13 amino acids. V lost 5 bases and J lost 6, with 12 bases in between. Germline V gene sequence: CDR1 MGHDK, CDR2 SYGVNS. In DNA, the CDR3 is TGTGCCAGCAGTTTCACTAGTGAGGATACGCAGTATTTT. Its translation: CASSFTSEDTQYF.

This clone was seen more than once but under ten times. The rearrangement links TRBV5-8 to TRBJ1-1, with D uncertain. The CDR3 loop spans 13 amino acids. Trimming cost V 2 bases and J 4 bases, with 9 bases left between them. From germline, CDR1 is SGHTS and CDR2 YDEGEE. The CDR3 bases are TGTGCCAGCAGCTTAATCAGTGGCACTGAAGCTTTCTTT. Protein product: CASSLISGTEAFF.

With respect to this clone: The sample has other DNA sequences that encode this CDR3 too. The rearrangement uses TRBV5-1 and TRBJ1-4, with TRBD1 identical over 7 bases. Germline V gives CDR1 SGHRS, CDR2 YFSETQ. With V trimmed by 0 bases and J by 7 bases, 3 bases remained unmatched. The CDR3 covers 14 residues. The CDR3, as DNA: TGCGCCAGCAGCTTGGGCCAGGGGGGTGAAAAACTGTTTTTT. It yields the protein CASSLGQGGEKLFF. The complete variable domain, with remaining parts taken from reference TRBV5-1 and TRBJ1-4, reads KAGVTQTPRYLIKTRGQQVTLSCSPISGHRSVSWYQQTPGQGLQFLFEYFSETQRNKGNFPGRFSGRQFSNSRSEMNVSTLELGDSALYLCASSLGQGGEKLFFGSGTQLSVL.

The rearrangement links TRBV27 to TRBJ2-2, with D perhaps matching TRBD2 (5 bases). Trimming left V 8 bases short and J 6 bases short, with 10 bases between. Per the germline V gene, CDR1 is MNHEY and CDR2 is SMNVEV (reference sequence). This CDR3 contains 12 residues. The CDR3 reads CASSLRAGELFF. DNA of the CDR3: TGTGCCAGCTCGTTGCGGGCCGGGGAGCTGTTTTTT.

The chain has TRBV5-4 and TRBJ2-5; TRBD2 aligns across 9 bases. The closer fit of TRBJ2-7 to the DNA end suggests the J call may be wrong. The CDR3 spans 15 residues. Germline CDR1 SGHNT, CDR2 YYREEE (reference sequence). Here the CDR3 reads CASSLELAGSYEQYF. The DNA for the CDR3 is TGTGCCAGCAGCTTGGAACTAGCGGGCAGCTACGAGCAGTACTTC.

The chain has TRBV5-1 and TRBJ2-7; possible D gene TRBD1, 6 bases. Germline loops: CDR1 SGHRS, CDR2 YFSETQ. This CDR3 has 15 amino acids. With 4 bases removed from V and 3 bases from J, the gap between germline ends came to 17 bases. CDR3 residues: CASSQQAGEGYEQYF. The CDR3 nucleotides are TGCGCCAGCAGCCAGCAGGCAGGGGAAGGCTACGAGCAGTACTTC.

The gene calls are TRBV28 and TRBJ1-2; the match to TRBD1 covers 11 bases. Losses at the gene ends were 8 bases for V and 2 bases for J; bases not matched to a gene: 4. Germline-derived CDR1 and CDR2 are MDHEN and SYDVKM. The CDR3 covers 14 residues. The chain's CDR3 is CASVGQGANYGYTF. The CDR3 nucleotides read TGTGCCAGCGTCGGACAGGGGGCGAACTATGGCTACACCTTC.

The chain employs TRBV15 and TRBJ1-2; D is perhaps TRBD1 (5 bases). Between the trimmed V and J ends, which lost 7 bases and 2 bases, there was a span of 14 bases. This CDR3 has 14 amino acids. From germline, CDR1 is LNHNV and CDR2 YYDKDF (reference sequence). CDR3 DNA sequence: TGTGCCACCACCCCAGGGTTTGGAAACTATGGCTACACCTTC. Residues: CATTPGFGNYGYTF.

This sequence joins TRBV5-4 and TRBJ1-1; the D gene is possibly TRBD1 (6 bases). Trimming cost V 5 bases and J 3 bases, with 17 bases left between them. CDR1 is SGHNT, CDR2 YYREEE, per germline (reference sequence). The length of the CDR3 is 15 residues. The CDR3 loop is CASRQTGHWDTEAFF. The CDR3 nucleotides are TGTGCCAGCAGACAGACGGGACATTGGGACACTGAAGCTTTCTTT.

The rearrangement joins TRBV7-9 to TRBJ1-3; D remains unclear. The CDR3 has 17 residues. CDR1 and CDR2 from the germline V gene are SEHNR and FQNEAQ (reference sequence). Trimming took off 6 bases at V and 4 bases at J, with 22 bases between the two ends. CDR3 loop: CASRALRKVEGGNTIYF. DNA of the CDR3: TGTGCCAGCAGAGCTTTGAGGAAGGTTGAGGGAGGAAACACCATATATTTT.

The V gene is TRBV5-8, the J gene TRBJ1-2; the D is unclear. With 2 bases removed from V and 1 base from J, the gap between germline ends came to 9 bases. Germline V gene sequence: CDR1 SGHTS, CDR2 YDEGEE. The CDR3 is 14 residues long. CDR3 residues: CASSLVAVNYGYTF. The DNA for the CDR3 is TGTGCCAGCAGCTTAGTTGCAGTTAACTATGGCTACACCTTC. Complete variable domain (other parts from reference TRBV5-8 and TRBJ1-2): EAGVTQSPTHLIKTRGQQATLRCSPISGHTSVYWYQQALGLGLQFLLWYDEGEERNRGNFPPRFSGRQFPNYSSELNVNALELEDSALYLCASSLVAVNYGYTFGSGTRLTVV.

V usage is TRBV6-5 and J usage is TRBJ2-3; TRBD2 matches at 14 bases. The CDR3 runs to 16 residues. Germline values: CDR1 MNHEY, CDR2 SVGAGI. The junction had 0 bases not matched to a gene; V was cut back by 0 bases and J by 4 bases. The CDR3 is CASSYSTSGGADTQYF. As DNA, the CDR3 is TGTGCCAGCAGTTACTCGACTAGCGGGGGGGCAGATACGCAGTATTTT.

The chain is built from TRBV14 and TRBJ1-2; D perhaps matches TRBD1 (5 bases). The CDR3 is 14 amino acids. Germline CDR1 is SGHDN and CDR2 is FVKESK. The V end lost 2 bases, the J end lost 7 bases, and 14 bases lay between the germline ends. The CDR3 sequence is CASSQPGGRGGYTF. The CDR3 nucleotides are TGTGCCAGCAGCCAACCGGGGGGAAGGGGTGGCTACACCTTC. The full variable domain, with the rest looked up from reference TRBV14 and TRBJ1-2, is EAGVTQFPSHSVIEKGQTVTLRCDPISGHDNLYWYRRVMGKEIKFLLHFVKESKQDESGMPNNRFLAERTGGTYSTLKVQPAELEDSGVYFCASSQPGGRGGYTFGSGTRLTVV.

This chain connects TRBV19 to TRBJ1-4; TRBD1 matches at 7 bases. V dropped 7 bases and J dropped 8; count of bases not matched to a gene: 1. The germline CDR1 and CDR2 sequences are LNHDA and SQIVND (reference sequence). The CDR3 length is 11 residues. CDR3 protein: CASTRGEKLFF. CDR3 sequence (DNA): TGTGCCAGTACCAGGGGGGAAAAACTGTTTTTT.

This clone was detected once. The CDR3 here is CATSRETGMAQPQHF. The CDR3, as DNA: TGTGCCACCAGCAGAGAAACAGGGATGGCTCAGCCCCAGCATTTT. V is TRBV15 and J is TRBJ1-5; D is perhaps TRBD1 (6 bases). Trimming shortened V by 0 bases and J by 6 bases, and 12 bases separated the two germline ends. The CDR3 extends over 15 amino acids. In germline, CDR1 is LNHNV, CDR2 YYDKDF (reference sequence).

The chain carries TRBV9 and TRBJ1-6, with TRBD1 identical over 7 bases. This CDR3 region has 13 residues. Germline V gives CDR1 SGDLS, CDR2 YYNGEE. The CDR3 DNA sequence: TGTGCTTGGAGAAAGGGGGCAAATTCACCCCTCCACTTT. Translated: CAWRKGANSPLHF.

V and J are TRBV4-2 and TRBJ2-2, with D unclear. The CDR3 length is 15 residues. V shed 2 bases and J shed 0 bases, with 7 bases lying between them. Germline V gene lookup returns CDR1 LGHNA and CDR2 YNFKEQ. The CDR3 DNA sequence: TGTGCCAGCAGCCAAAGTAGCTCGAACACCGGGGAGCTGTTTTTT. It translates to CASSQSSSNTGELFF.

This clone has more than one count but fewer than ten. Written as DNA, the CDR3 is TGTGCCAGCAGCCGAGCTCAGGGGGCAGGCAATCAGCCCCAGCATTTT. Translating gives CASSRAQGAGNQPQHF. The genes are TRBV28 and TRBJ1-5, with 8 bases that match TRBD1. Germline values: CDR1 MDHEN, CDR2 SYDVKM. This CDR3 comprises 16 residues. Unmatched junction bases numbered 9, after V lost 6 bases and J lost 2 bases.

J is TRBJ1-1 and V is TRBV6-6; no firm D call. This CDR3 region has 13 residues. Germline V lookup: CDR1 MNHNY, CDR2 SVGAGI (reference sequence). With 2 bases removed from V and 4 bases from J, the gap between germline ends came to 8 bases. CDR3 residues: CASSYKRSTEAFF. The CDR3 region has the DNA TGTGCCAGCAGTTACAAACGGAGCACTGAAGCTTTCTTT.

The V and J genes are TRBV15 and TRBJ2-2; 9 nucleotides match TRBD1. With 2 bases clipped from V and 5 bases from J, the junction kept 9 bases outside the gene matches. Germline CDR1 LNHNV, CDR2 YYDKDF (reference sequence). The CDR3 runs to 17 residues. DNA for the CDR3: TGTGCCACCAGCAGACATACGGGACAGGGTTGGACCGGGGAGCTGTTTTTT. Translating it yields CATSRHTGQGWTGELFF.